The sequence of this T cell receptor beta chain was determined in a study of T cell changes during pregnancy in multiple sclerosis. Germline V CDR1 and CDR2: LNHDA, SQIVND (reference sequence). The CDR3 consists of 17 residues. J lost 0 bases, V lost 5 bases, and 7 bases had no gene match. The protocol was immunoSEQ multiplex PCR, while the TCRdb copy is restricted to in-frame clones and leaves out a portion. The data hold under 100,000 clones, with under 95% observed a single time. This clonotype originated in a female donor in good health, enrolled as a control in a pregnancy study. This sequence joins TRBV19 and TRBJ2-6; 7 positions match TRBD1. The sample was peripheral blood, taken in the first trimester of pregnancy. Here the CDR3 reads CASSPAGTVSGANVLTF. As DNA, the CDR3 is TGTGCCAGTAGTCCAGCCGGGACAGTCTCTGGGGCCAACGTCCTGACTTTC.